The present entry profiles one TCR beta chain with its context. TCRdb independently ran MiXCR on the PCR reads; one entry per CDR3 protein. The data show over 9,500 distinct CDR3 sequences, with approximately 47% seen just once and about 14% held by the top ten. The sample originates from a study of tumor-infiltrating lymphocytes in oesophageal squamous cell carcinoma. The CDR3 has 15 amino acids. Per the germline V gene, CDR1 is SEHNR and CDR2 is FQNEAQ (reference sequence). The sample comprised normal esophageal tissue next to the tumor. The clonotype comes from a male donor with esophageal squamous cell carcinoma. The genes are TRBV7-9 and TRBJ2-4, with 10 bases matching TRBD2. The J call may not be correct, given that the DNA end is closer to TRBJ2-7. CDR3 DNA sequence: TGTGCCAGCACCGCTAGCGGGGGCCCTTCCTACGAGCAGTACTTC. Translation gives CASTASGGPSYEQYF.